The rows below give T cell receptor beta chains drawn from one sample of a study of cytomegalovirus exposure and HLA in healthy donors. This table comes from immunoSEQ multiplex PCR, and its TCRdb copy is limited to in-frame clones, with some not included. The sample holds around 130,000 clones; over 70% are singletons and the top ten take roughly 4%. The sample comprised PBMCs. The receptor source for this set is a woman in her thirties or forties in good health and CMV-seronegative. The CDR3 runs from the conserved cysteine through the conserved F or W. A D gene is named only where the DNA matches it firmly. Where a row states a size, it is once, few, many or the class of an expanded clone; other rows omit it.

TRBV7-6	.	14	TRBJ2-7	.	CASSPNYEAYEQYF	TGTGCCAGCAGCCCAAATTATGAGGCCTACGAGCAGTACTTC
TRBV28	TRBD2	12	TRBJ2-3	.	CASRGLADTQYF	TGTGCCAGCAGAGGACTAGCAGATACGCAGTATTTT
TRBV7-8	.	15	TRBJ2-7	.	CASSLEMTPPYEQYF	TGTGCCAGCAGCTTAGAGATGACACCACCCTACGAGCAGTACTTC
TRBV6-5	TRBD1	15	TRBJ2-5	.	CASSYSGTVQETQYF	TGTGCCAGCAGTTACTCAGGGACAGTCCAAGAGACCCAGTACTTC
TRBV7-9	.	18	TRBJ2-2	.	CASSHYPQGLLNTGELFF	TGTGCCAGCAGTCATTACCCTCAGGGTCTCCTGAACACCGGGGAGCTGTTTTTT
TRBV28	.	15	TRBJ2-7	.	CASSLYGRSSYEQYF	TGTGCCAGCAGTTTATATGGGCGAAGCTCCTACGAGCAGTACTTC
TRBV10-3	TRBD1	14	TRBJ2-2	.	CAISETGGTGELFF	TGTGCCATCAGTGAGACAGGGGGAACCGGGGAGCTGTTTTTT
TRBV7-9	.	10	TRBJ1-2	few	CASSQYGYTF	TGTGCCAGCAGCCAATATGGCTACACCTTC
TRBV7-2	TRBD2	15	TRBJ2-1	.	CASSSTGTNYNEQFF	TGTGCCAGCAGCTCAACCGGGACTAACTACAATGAGCAGTTCTTC
TRBV28	.	14	TRBJ2-3	.	CASRPGDQRDTQYF	TGTGCCAGCAGGCCGGGAGATCAACGGGATACGCAGTATTTT
TRBV6-1	TRBD2	15	TRBJ2-1	.	CASSERLAGGGEQFF	TGTGCCAGCAGTGAACGGCTAGCGGGAGGAGGAGAGCAGTTCTTC
TRBV19	TRBD2	15	TRBJ2-5	.	CASSIRGGDQETQYF	TGTGCCAGTAGTATTCGGGGGGGAGACCAAGAGACCCAGTACTTC
TRBV11-1	.	13	TRBJ2-4	.	CASSLGGKDIQYF	TGTGCCAGCAGCTTAGGAGGGAAGGACATTCAGTACTTC
TRBV9	.	14	TRBJ1-1	.	CASSVVTQGGEAFF	TGTGCCAGCAGCGTAGTCACCCAGGGTGGTGAAGCTTTCTTT
TRBV7-2	TRBD2	14	TRBJ2-5	.	CASSLTSGGETQYF	TGTGCCAGCAGCCTGACTAGCGGAGGTGAGACCCAGTACTTC
TRBV7-2	TRBD1	15	TRBJ1-1	.	CASSFPGGRNTEAFF	TGTGCCAGCAGCTTCCCAGGGGGTCGGAACACTGAAGCTTTCTTT
TRBV7-6	.	11	TRBJ2-5	.	CASSSEETQYF	TGTGCCAGCAGCAGCGAGGAGACCCAGTACTTC
TRBV4-1	.	16	TRBJ1-1	.	CASSQGRTDMNTEAFF	TGCGCCAGCAGCCAAGGACGGACAGATATGAACACTGAAGCTTTCTTT
TRBV7-2	TRBD1	15	TRBJ1-2	.	CASSSTGTGGYGYTF	TGTGCCAGCAGCTCGACCGGGACAGGGGGCTATGGCTACACCTTC
TRBV19	TRBD1	16	TRBJ2-1	once	CASSRTGSSSGNEQFF	TGTGCCAGTAGTAGGACAGGGTCTAGCTCTGGGAATGAGCAGTTCTTC
TRBV18	.	13	TRBJ2-5	.	CASSLKRFETQYF	TGTGCCAGCTCGCTGAAACGGTTCGAGACCCAGTACTTC
TRBV29-1	TRBD2	20	TRBJ2-1	.	CSVTRLAGGSSRGSYNEQFF	TGCAGCGTGACCCGACTAGCGGGAGGGTCCTCACGGGGGTCCTACAATGAGCAGTTCTTC
TRBV19	TRBD1	15	TRBJ1-5	.	CASTSGQGGNQPQHF	TGTGCCAGTACCTCCGGACAGGGCGGCAATCAGCCCCAGCATTTT
TRBV6-5	TRBD2	13	TRBJ2-1	few	CASTRGGWNEQFF	TGTGCCAGCACACGGGGGGGGTGGAATGAGCAGTTCTTC
TRBV5-1	TRBD1	15	TRBJ1-5	.	CASSAGTDSNQPQHF	TGCGCCAGCAGCGCCGGGACAGATAGCAATCAGCCCCAGCATTTT
TRBV7-2	.	14	TRBJ1-1	.	CASSLGGILTEAFF	TGTGCCAGCAGCTTAGGAGGTATCCTCACCGAAGCTTTCTTT
TRBV6-1	.	13	TRBJ1-5	few	CASSQERGQPQHF	TGTGCCAGCAGCCAAGAAAGGGGTCAGCCCCAGCATTTT
TRBV15	.	12	TRBJ2-1	.	CATSGLGSAQFF	TGTGCCACCAGCGGACTGGGGTCCGCGCAGTTCTTC
TRBV6-5	.	12	TRBJ1-6	.	CASRGGNSPLHF	TGTGCCAGCAGGGGAGGGAATTCACCCCTCCACTTT